Listed below are T cell receptor beta chains from one sample, sequenced in a study of T-cell reconstitution after alpha-beta-depleted transplantation in children. TCRdb used MiXCR to reprocess the PCR reads, holding one entry per CDR3 protein. Here the sample spans about 980,000 distinct CDR3 sequences, about 29% being singletons. The source material was PBMCs, mostly from graft donor cells, sampled 360 days after TCRalphabeta/CD19-depleted stem cell transplant. The receptors originated from a boy in the first two years of life who had a stem cell transplant for SCID, so the T cells may come from the graft donor. The CDR3 runs from the conserved cysteine through the conserved F or W. A D gene is named only where the DNA matches it firmly. Size tells how often a clone was seen (once, few, many) or the class of an expanded clone, and some rows leave it out.

J gene	D gene	V gene	clone size	CDR3 protein	CDR3 DNA
TRBJ2-3	-	TRBV6-6	many	CASSYVDTQYF	TGTGCCAGCAGTTACGTAGATACGCAGTATTTT
TRBJ1-3	TRBD1	TRBV10-3	-	CAIGRGQTGSGNTIYF	TGTGCCATCGGGAGGGGGCAGACCGGCTCTGGAAACACCATATATTTT
TRBJ2-4	TRBD1	TRBV12-3/TRBV12-4	-	CASSLGDRGRDIQYF	TGTGCCAGCAGTTTAGGGGACAGGGGGCGAGACATTCAGTACTTC
TRBJ2-1	TRBD2	TRBV4-1	once	CASSPVGRGGFNEQFF	TGCGCCAGCAGCCCCGTCGGGCGGGGGGGCTTCAATGAGCAGTTCTTC
TRBJ2-7	-	TRBV3-1	-	CASSPLAGRSTYEQYF	TGTGCCAGCAGCCCCTTGGCAGGGCGTAGTACCTACGAGCAGTACTTC
TRBJ2-1	TRBD2	TRBV4-2	-	CASSQSERGENNEQFF	TGTGCCAGCAGCCAGTCGGAGCGGGGGGAAAACAATGAGCAGTTCTTC
TRBJ2-1	-	TRBV20-1	-	CSADRSPYNEQFF	TGCAGTGCCGACAGGTCGCCCTACAATGAGCAGTTCTTC
TRBJ2-7	-	TRBV6-6	-	CASTFGSTYEQYF	TGTGCCAGCACTTTTGGATCCACCTACGAGCAGTACTTC
TRBJ2-1	-	TRBV6-2/TRBV6-3	-	CASRPPLGDEQFF	TGTGCCAGCAGACCCCCACTAGGGGATGAGCAGTTCTTC
TRBJ2-5	TRBD1	TRBV20-1	-	CSANRDRTYQETQYF	TGCAGTGCCAATAGGGACAGAACCTACCAAGAGACCCAGTACTTC
TRBJ1-1	-	TRBV27	few	CASSSWGVTEAFF	TGTGCCAGCAGTTCATGGGGCGTAACTGAAGCTTTCTTT
TRBJ2-7	TRBD2	TRBV12-3/TRBV12-4	few	CASSRTSGGPSYEQYF	TGTGCCAGCAGTCGGACTAGCGGGGGACCGTCCTACGAGCAGTACTTC
TRBJ2-7	TRBD2	TRBV7-6	-	CASSLTSPSGGALYEQYF	TGTGCCAGCAGCTTAACTTCTCCTAGCGGGGGGGCCCTTTACGAGCAGTACTTC
TRBJ2-3	TRBD2	TRBV29-1	few	CSVPRGGTDTQYF	TGCAGCGTTCCGCGGGGGGGAACAGATACGCAGTATTTT
TRBJ2-1	TRBD2	TRBV7-9	-	CASSLHLGGGAWEQFF	TGTGCCAGCAGCTTACATCTCGGCGGGGGGGCCTGGGAGCAGTTCTTC
TRBJ1-2	-	TRBV18	few	CASSPTGLPNYGYTF	TGTGCCAGCTCACCAACAGGCCTACCTAACTATGGCTACACCTTC
TRBJ2-1	TRBD1	TRBV7-3	-	CASSLQGVVGNEQFF	TGTGCCAGCAGCTTACAGGGGGTCGTGGGGAATGAGCAGTTCTTC
TRBJ2-1	-	TRBV5-1	few	CASSVGGTEYNEQFF	TGCGCCAGCAGCGTAGGAGGGACCGAATACAATGAGCAGTTCTTC
TRBJ2-2	-	TRBV7-2	few	CASSAGELFF	TGTGCCAGCAGTGCCGGGGAGCTGTTTTTT
TRBJ2-1	TRBD2	TRBV5-1	few	CASSLVYAGKRGGLHNEQFF	TGCGCCAGCAGCTTGGTGTATGCCGGCAAGCGGGGGGGCCTACACAATGAGCAGTTCTTC
TRBJ2-6	TRBD2	TRBV12-3/TRBV12-4	-	CASSRQPGLASGANVLTF	TGTGCCAGCAGCCGGCAACCGGGACTAGCTTCTGGGGCCAACGTCCTGACTTTC
TRBJ2-5	-	TRBV2	few	CASSVHSAFQETQYF	TGTGCCAGCAGTGTTCATTCAGCCTTCCAAGAGACCCAGTACTTC
TRBJ2-4	TRBD2	TRBV2	-	CASSGAGGRGAKNIQYF	TGTGCCAGCAGTGGGGCCGGGGGGAGAGGAGCCAAAAACATTCAGTACTTC
TRBJ2-3	TRBD1	TRBV3-1	few	CASSQVSQGAGEQYF	TGTGCCAGCAGCCAAGTGTCACAGGGGGCCGGAGAGCAGTATTTT
TRBJ2-2	TRBD2	TRBV5-1	few	CASSSRTSGETNTGELFF	TGCGCCAGCAGCTCCCGGACTAGCGGGGAGACGAACACCGGGGAGCTGTTTTTT
TRBJ2-5	-	TRBV5-1	-	CASSLEGGQAETQYF	TGCGCCAGCAGCTTGGAAGGGGGGCAGGCGGAGACCCAGTACTTC
TRBJ2-7	-	TRBV6-5	-	CASSYGVAVYEQYF	TGTGCCAGCAGTTACGGGGTGGCCGTCTACGAGCAGTACTTC
TRBJ2-5	-	TRBV29-1	-	CSVHLQETQYF	TGCAGCGTACACCTCCAAGAGACCCAGTACTTC
TRBJ1-5	-	TRBV3-1	many	CASSQSPGQPQHF	TGTGCCAGCAGCCAAAGCCCTGGGCAGCCCCAGCATTTT
TRBJ2-7	TRBD1	TRBV20-1	-	CSASRGQGASEQYF	TGCAGTGCTAGTAGGGGACAGGGGGCTTCCGAGCAGTACTTC
TRBJ2-1	TRBD2	TRBV29-1	-	CSVGGLADSYNEQFF	TGCAGCGTGGGGGGACTAGCGGATTCCTACAATGAGCAGTTCTTC
TRBJ2-2	TRBD2	TRBV27	few	CASSRTSAGGTGELFF	TGTGCCAGCAGCCGGACTAGCGCGGGCGGGACCGGGGAGCTGTTTTTT
TRBJ2-5	-	TRBV5-1	few	CASSGSTVYQETQYF	TGCGCCAGCAGCGGATCCACCGTTTATCAAGAGACCCAGTACTTC
TRBJ2-1	-	TRBV29-1	-	CSVEDEWARGQFF	TGCAGCGTTGAAGATGAGTGGGCCCGTGGGCAGTTCTTC
TRBJ2-7	-	TRBV20-1	-	CSARGASGYEQYF	TGCAGTGCTAGAGGAGCCTCGGGATACGAGCAGTACTTC
TRBJ2-1	TRBD1	TRBV20-1	-	CSSGQNNEQFF	TGCAGTTCGGGACAGAACAATGAGCAGTTCTTC
TRBJ2-3	-	TRBV7-9	few	CASSFTVKSSTDTQYF	TGTGCCAGCAGCTTTACAGTAAAGTCTAGCACAGATACGCAGTATTTT
TRBJ2-2	-	TRBV10-3	few	CAIRGQESTGELFF	TGTGCCATCAGGGGGCAGGAAAGCACCGGGGAGCTGTTTTTT
TRBJ2-3	TRBD1	TRBV11-2	few	CASSAGGVYSTDTQYF	TGTGCCAGCAGCGCAGGGGGCGTGTACAGCACAGATACGCAGTATTTT
TRBJ1-2	TRBD1	TRBV20-1	few	CSARGQGEVEDGYTF	TGCAGTGCTAGGGGACAGGGCGAAGTGGAGGATGGCTACACCTTC
TRBJ2-7	-	TRBV29-1	few	CSAARAASYEQYF	TGCAGCGCTGCGCGGGCAGCCTCCTACGAGCAGTACTTC
TRBJ2-1	-	TRBV25-1	few	CASSIFLNEQFF	TGTGCCAGCAGTATCTTTCTCAATGAGCAGTTCTTC
TRBJ2-1	TRBD1	TRBV4-1	-	CASSRTGTGGNEQFF	TGCGCCAGCAGCCGGACCGGGACAGGGGGAAATGAGCAGTTCTTC
TRBJ1-5	-	TRBV12-3/TRBV12-4	-	CASSKGGVGNQPQHF	TGTGCCAGCAGTAAAGGGGGTGTGGGCAATCAGCCCCAGCATTTT
TRBJ2-1	-	TRBV18	few	CASSLTTGNEQFF	TGTGCCAGCTCACTAACGACCGGGAATGAGCAGTTCTTC
TRBJ2-7	-	TRBV11-2	-	CASSSQIHEQYF	TGTGCCAGCAGCTCCCAGATCCACGAGCAGTACTTC
TRBJ1-1	-	TRBV7-8	few	CASSLTQGGMNTEAFF	TGTGCCAGCAGCTTAACACAGGGAGGTATGAACACTGAAGCTTTCTTT
TRBJ2-3	TRBD2	TRBV12-3/TRBV12-4	-	CASSLQRGGLTDTQYF	TGTGCCAGCAGTCTTCAGCGGGGGGGTCTCACAGATACGCAGTATTTT
TRBJ2-3	-	TRBV7-2	-	CASSTGPADTQYF	TGTGCCAGCAGCACCGGACCGGCGGATACGCAGTATTTT
TRBJ1-1	-	TRBV28	-	CASSSWVGMDTEAFF	TGTGCCAGCAGTTCCTGGGTGGGAATGGACACTGAAGCTTTCTTT
TRBJ2-2	-	TRBV13	many	CASSSRAGELFF	TGTGCCAGCAGCAGTAGGGCCGGGGAGCTGTTTTTT
TRBJ2-2	TRBD2	TRBV10-3	few	CAAGGTANTGELFF	TGTGCCGCGGGGGGGACAGCGAACACCGGGGAGCTGTTTTTT
TRBJ2-5	-	TRBV27	-	CASSLTPREIAVETQYF	TGTGCCAGCAGTTTAACGCCCCGGGAGATAGCGGTAGAGACCCAGTACTTC
TRBJ2-2	-	TRBV5-5	few	CASSLAWTEGTGELFF	TGTGCCAGCAGCTTGGCCTGGACAGAGGGCACCGGGGAGCTGTTTTTT
TRBJ2-2	-	TRBV7-9	-	CARRRPGELFF	TGTGCCCGCCGGCGGCCCGGGGAGCTGTTTTTT
TRBJ1-6	TRBD1	TRBV9	few	CASSVGQGVNSPLHF	TGTGCCAGCAGCGTAGGACAGGGCGTTAATTCACCCCTCCACTTT